This TCR beta chain was found in a study of blood T cell repertoires in COVID-19. The repertoire was sequenced with immunoSEQ multiplex PCR; TCRdb's copy has only in-frame clones and lacks some. The table shows tens of thousands of clones, with roughly 82% occurring only once. This CDR3 has 17 amino acids. The receptor comes from a human donor in a cohort sampled during active COVID-19. The chain is built from TRBV12-1 and TRBJ1-1; the table's TRBD1 call for D was not verified on the DNA. TRBV12-1 has pseudogene status. Sequencing used peripheral blood. CDR3 region: CASSIGHTKQGRTEAFF. In DNA, the CDR3 is TGTGCCAGCAGCATTGGACATACTAAACAGGGGCGCACTGAAGCTTTCTTT.